This paragraph covers one T cell receptor (beta chain) sequence. The data derive from a study of memory CD8 T cells in hepatitis C reinfection. The overall study: After reinfection, two primary-infection resolvers became chronically infected.

Sequencing was performed with immunoSEQ multiplex PCR; in TCRdb, only in-frame clones are kept and a portion is missing. The sample yields over 50,000 clones, approximately 89% seen once. Sample time point: pre-reinfection, 55 to 20 weeks before reinfection detection. Sorted cells were sequenced directly ex vivo without any in vitro expansion. Donors came from people who inject drugs enrolled in HEPCO, Canada. Total naive CD8 T cells were sorted as viable CD3+ CD8+ CD45RO- cells from a couple of donors. Sequenced sample: naive CD8+ T cells sorted from blood. The clonotype comes from a man younger than 35 with hepatitis C virus infection.

The CDR3 bases are TGTGCCAGCAGTGAAGGACAGGGGGGCTACGAGCAGTACTTC. Protein sequence: CASSEGQGGYEQYF. The chain employs TRBV6-1 and TRBJ2-7, with 9 bases matching TRBD1. Germline lookup yields CDR1 MNHNS and CDR2 SASEGT. V dropped 1 base and J dropped 3; count of bases not matched to a gene: 1. The length of the CDR3 is 14 residues.